This T cell receptor (beta chain) came from a study of CD8+ T cells in alopecia areata. As the sequencing template, cDNA was produced by extracting RNA and reverse transcribing it. TCRdb keeps only in-frame clones here, not all; method: immunoSEQ multiplex PCR. The repertoire holds about 220,000 clones, with more than 45% as singletons. V was cut by 3 bases and J by 10 bases, with 31 bases left in between. Germline CDR1 is LGHNA and CDR2 is YSLEER. The CDR3 is made up of 19 amino acids. Treatment meaning: oral pan-JAK inhibitor, 5-10 mg twice daily. This rearrangement joins TRBV4-3 to TRBJ2-4, with D perhaps TRBD1 or TRBD2 (8 bases each). This clonotype originated in a human donor with alopecia areata. The input for sequencing was CD4+ T cells sorted from blood, taken at week 4, from a patient treated with tofacitinib. The CDR3 loop is CASSHLGQGSRGPSGIQYF. The CDR3 DNA reads TGCGCCAGCAGCCACCTTGGACAGGGATCTAGAGGGCCTAGCGGGATTCAGTACTTC.